This record covers a single TCR beta chain. The investigators amplified TCR beta CDR3 regions from RNA transcripts. The HTBI primer set drove a first-round RT-PCR of the TCR CDR3. TCRdb re-derived calls from the multiplex PCR reads in MiXCR, one entry per CDR3 protein. The sample contains under 300,000 distinct CDR3 sequences, approximately 14% of which appear only once. The sample is drawn from a study of T cells in Graves' hyperthyroidism and ophthalmopathy. V lost 3 bases to trimming and J lost 4 bases, with 7 bases between them. Germline V gene lookup returns CDR1 DFQATT and CDR2 SNEGSKA (reference sequence). CDR3 length: 12 residues. Each diagnosis drew on symptoms, thyroxine, TRAb, thyroid ultrasound and orbital computed tomography findings. The PBMCs were taken from roughly 9.3 ml of fresh peripheral blood.

This TCR was sampled from a woman between 35 and 50 years old with Graves' hyperthyroidism. Sequencing was done on a sample of blood. The chain recombines TRBV20-1 with TRBJ2-1; no clear D. The CDR3, as DNA: TGCAGTGCTAGCGGAAGATACAATGAGCAGTTCTTC. Protein product: CSASGRYNEQFF.